The clone carrying this T cell receptor (beta chain) came up many times. Using its own MiXCR run on the multiplex PCR reads, TCRdb lists one record per CDR3 protein. The data show 150,000 to 200,000 distinct CDR3 sequences, 33% seen once. The data belong to a study of breast tumors, draining lymph nodes, adjacent tissues. The lymph nodes were axillary draining lymph nodes from breast cancer patients. Sequencing was carried out using axillary lymph node tissue. This receptor was obtained from a female donor with breast cancer. Some clones in this sample may be carry-over from other donors' samples.

CDR3 region: CASSTDSNEQFF. In nucleotides, the CDR3 is TGTGCCAGCAGCACCGACAGCAATGAGCAGTTCTTC. The genes are TRBV2 and TRBJ2-1; tentatively, D is TRBD1 (5 bases). Germline CDR1 and CDR2: SNHLY and FYNNEI. The CDR3 length is 12 residues. The V end was cut by 6 bases, the J end by 6 bases, with 9 bases between.